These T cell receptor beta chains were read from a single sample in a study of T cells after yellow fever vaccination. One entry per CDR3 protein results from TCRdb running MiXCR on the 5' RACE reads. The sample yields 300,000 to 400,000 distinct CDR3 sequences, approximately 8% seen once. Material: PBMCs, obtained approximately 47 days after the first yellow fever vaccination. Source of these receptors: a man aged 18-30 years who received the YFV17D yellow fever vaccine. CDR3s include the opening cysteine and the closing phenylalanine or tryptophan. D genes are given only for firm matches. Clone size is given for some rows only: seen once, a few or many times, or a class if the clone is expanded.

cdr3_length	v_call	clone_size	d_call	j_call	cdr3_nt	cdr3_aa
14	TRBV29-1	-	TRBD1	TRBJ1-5	TGCAGCGTTGGGAAAGGGGGCGGTAATCAGCCCCAGCATTTT	CSVGKGGGNQPQHF
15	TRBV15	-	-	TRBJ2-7	TGTGCCACCAGCAGAGATTGGGCAGGGTCCCACGAGCAGTACTTC	CATSRDWAGSHEQYF
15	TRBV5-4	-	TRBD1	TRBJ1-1	TGTGCCAGCAGCAGGGGACAGAGCCCTGGCGCTGAAGCTTTCTTT	CASSRGQSPGAEAFF
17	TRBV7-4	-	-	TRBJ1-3	TGTGCCAGCATCCCCTTCTTCGCAGGGCAGTCTGGAAACACCATATATTTT	CASIPFFAGQSGNTIYF
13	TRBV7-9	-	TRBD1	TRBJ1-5	TGTGCCAGCAGCAAGGACAGGGACCAGCCCCAGCATTTT	CASSKDRDQPQHF
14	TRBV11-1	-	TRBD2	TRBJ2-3	TGTGCCAGCAGTGGACTAGCTGAAAGGAATACGCAGTATTTT	CASSGLAERNTQYF
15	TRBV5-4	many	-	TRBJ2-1	TGTGCCAGCAGCCCGGACTTGAAAGCTCCCAATGAGCAGTTCTTC	CASSPDLKAPNEQFF
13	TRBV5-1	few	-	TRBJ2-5	TGCGCCAGCAGCTTGCTAGGTCCGGGGGCCCAGTACTTC	CASSLLGPGAQYF
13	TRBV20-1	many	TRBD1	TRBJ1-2	TGCAGTGCAGACCCTGACAGGGCCTATGGCTACACCTTC	CSADPDRAYGYTF
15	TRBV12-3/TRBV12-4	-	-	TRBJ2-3	TGTGCCAGCAGGGCACTAGGCCCCTACACAGATACGCAGTATTTT	CASRALGPYTDTQYF
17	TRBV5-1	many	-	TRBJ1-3	TGCGCCAGCAGCTGGGGGGGTAGACCTGACTCTGGAAACACCATATATTTT	CASSWGGRPDSGNTIYF
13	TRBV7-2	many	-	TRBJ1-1	TGTGCCAGCAGCGCCCTATTGAACACTGAAGCTTTCTTT	CASSALLNTEAFF
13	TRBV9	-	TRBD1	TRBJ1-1	TGTGCCAGCACCAGCGCAGGGGGCACTGAAGCTTTCTTT	CASTSAGGTEAFF
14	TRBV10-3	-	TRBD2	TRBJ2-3	TGTGCCATCCAGAGCGGGGTTAGCACAGATACGCAGTATTTT	CAIQSGVSTDTQYF
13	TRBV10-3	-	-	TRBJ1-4	TGTGCCATCCAGCAGGGGATAGGGGAAAAACTGTTTTTT	CAIQQGIGEKLFF
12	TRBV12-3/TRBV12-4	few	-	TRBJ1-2	TGTGCCAGCAGTTTGGGGAGGTATGGCTACACCTTC	CASSLGRYGYTF
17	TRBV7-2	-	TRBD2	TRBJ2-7	TGTGCCAGCAGCTTAGCTGATAGCGGGGCATTCGTTTACGAGCAGTACTTC	CASSLADSGAFVYEQYF
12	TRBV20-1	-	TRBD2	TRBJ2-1	TGCAGTGTTTCCTTGAAGCTAGCGGGTCAGTTCTTC	CSVSLKLAGQFF
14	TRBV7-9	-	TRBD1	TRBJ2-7	TGTGCCAGCACCCTCGACAGGGGAACCTACGAGCAGTACTTC	CASTLDRGTYEQYF
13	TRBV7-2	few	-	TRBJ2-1	TGTGCCAGCAGCTTGGATCGGGACAATGAGCAGTTCTTC	CASSLDRDNEQFF
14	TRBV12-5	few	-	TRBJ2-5	TGTGCTAGTGGTATCCGGGACGGGAAAGAGACCCAGTACTTC	CASGIRDGKETQYF
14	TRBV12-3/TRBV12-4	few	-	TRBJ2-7	TGTGCCAGCAGGGGGGGGGGCTTCGACAACGAGCAGTACTTC	CASRGGGFDNEQYF
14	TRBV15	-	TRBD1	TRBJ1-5	TGTGCCACCAGCAGAGGGACAGGGAATCAGCCCCAGCATTTT	CATSRGTGNQPQHF
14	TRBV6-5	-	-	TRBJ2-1	TGTGCCAGCAGTTACGTAGGTTCGGTGGATGAGCAGTTCTTC	CASSYVGSVDEQFF
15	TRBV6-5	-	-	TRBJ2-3	TGTGCCAGCAGTTACAGGGGGAAGGGGACAGATACGCAGTATTTT	CASSYRGKGTDTQYF
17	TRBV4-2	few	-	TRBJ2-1	TGTGCCAGCAGCCATACAGTCCTGCCCGGGGGCCTCAATGAGCAGTTCTTC	CASSHTVLPGGLNEQFF
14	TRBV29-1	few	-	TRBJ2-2	TGCAGCGCCAGACACAGAAGCAACACCGGGGAGCTGTTTTTT	CSARHRSNTGELFF
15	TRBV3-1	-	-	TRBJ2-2	TGTGCCAGCAGCCAAGTGCCCGGGGCCCCCGGGGAGCTGTTTTTT	CASSQVPGAPGELFF
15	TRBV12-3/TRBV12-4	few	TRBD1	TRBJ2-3	TGTGCCAGCAGGGGACAGCTATCTAGCACAGATACGCAGTATTTT	CASRGQLSSTDTQYF
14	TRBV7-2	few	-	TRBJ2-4	TGTGCCAGCAGCTTGAGTCTAGCCAAAAACATTCAGTACTTC	CASSLSLAKNIQYF
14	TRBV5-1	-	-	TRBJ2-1	TGCGCCAGCAGCTTGCTGATCGGGGGCAATGAGCAGTTCTTC	CASSLLIGGNEQFF
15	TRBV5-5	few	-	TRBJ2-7	TGTGCCAGCAGTCGGAACGGGCCGGAATTCTACGAGCAGTACTTC	CASSRNGPEFYEQYF
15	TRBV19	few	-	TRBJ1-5	TGTGCCAGTAGTCGTTCCAGGGTTGGAAATCAGCCCCAGCATTTT	CASSRSRVGNQPQHF
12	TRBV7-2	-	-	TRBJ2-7	TGTGCCAGCAGCCGCGAGGTGTACGAGCAGTACTTC	CASSREVYEQYF
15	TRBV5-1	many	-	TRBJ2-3	TGCGCCAGCAGCTTGGCCAGTGGAACCACAGATACGCAGTATTTT	CASSLASGTTDTQYF
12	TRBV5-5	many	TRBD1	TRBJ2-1	TGTGCCAGCCGGACAGGCGACAATGAGCAGTTCTTC	CASRTGDNEQFF
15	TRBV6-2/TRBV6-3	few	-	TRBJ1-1	TGTGCCAGCAGTTACCGGGGGAAGGAAAACACTGAAGCTTTCTTT	CASSYRGKENTEAFF
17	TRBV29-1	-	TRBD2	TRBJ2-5	TGCAGCGTTGAGTGGGGTACTAGCGGGTTCCGCGGAGAGACCCAGTACTTC	CSVEWGTSGFRGETQYF
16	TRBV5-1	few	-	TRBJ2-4	TGCGCCAGCAGCGGCCTCGGGGATGCCGTCAAAAACATTCAGTACTTC	CASSGLGDAVKNIQYF
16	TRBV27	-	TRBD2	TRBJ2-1	TGTGCCAGCAGTGCCTTTAGCGGGTTCTCCTACAATGAGCAGTTCTTC	CASSAFSGFSYNEQFF
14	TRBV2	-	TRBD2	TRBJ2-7	TGTGCCAGCTACTATAGCGGGGGGCCCTACGAGCAGTACTTC	CASYYSGGPYEQYF
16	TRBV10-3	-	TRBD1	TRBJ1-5	TGTGCCATCAGTGAGTCGGGGACAGGGTATTTCCAGCCCCAGCATTTT	CAISESGTGYFQPQHF
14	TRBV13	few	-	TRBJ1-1	TGTGCCAGCAGCTTGACGTCAATTGGGGCTGAAGCTTTCTTT	CASSLTSIGAEAFF
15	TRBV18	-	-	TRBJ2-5	TGTGCCAGCTCACCACCACGTGGGCGCGGGGAGACCCAGTACTTC	CASSPPRGRGETQYF
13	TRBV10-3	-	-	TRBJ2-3	TGTGCCACCTCGGGCCCCTCGGGAGATACGCAGTATTTT	CATSGPSGDTQYF
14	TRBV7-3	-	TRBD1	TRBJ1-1	TGTGCCAGCAGCGCCAGACAGGGGGCGACTGAAGCTTTCTTT	CASSARQGATEAFF
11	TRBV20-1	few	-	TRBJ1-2	TGCAGTCTCCCGGGAGCCGCTGGCTACACCTTC	CSLPGAAGYTF
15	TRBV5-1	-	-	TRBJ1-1	TGCGCCAGCAGCTTGGTTCCCGAGAGTGGGACTGAAGCTTTCTTT	CASSLVPESGTEAFF
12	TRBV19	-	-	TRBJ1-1	TGTGCCAGTCTAAGGGGAAACACTGAAGCTTTCTTT	CASLRGNTEAFF
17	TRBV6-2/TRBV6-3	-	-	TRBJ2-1	TGTGCCAGCACCCCTAAGGGGGCGGAGGGGGGATACAATGAGCAGTTCTTC	CASTPKGAEGGYNEQFF
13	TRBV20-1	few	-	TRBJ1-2	TGCAGTGCTCGGACTGGGCGGCTTTGGGGCTACACCTTC	CSARTGRLWGYTF
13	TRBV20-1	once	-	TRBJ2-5	TGCAGTGCTAGTCGGGGGGCTCGAGAGACCCAGTACTTC	CSASRGARETQYF
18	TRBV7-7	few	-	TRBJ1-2	TGTGCTAGCAGCTTAGCTATGGTGTCCGCTACTATTTGGTGTGGCTACACCTTC	CASSLAMVSATIWCGYTF